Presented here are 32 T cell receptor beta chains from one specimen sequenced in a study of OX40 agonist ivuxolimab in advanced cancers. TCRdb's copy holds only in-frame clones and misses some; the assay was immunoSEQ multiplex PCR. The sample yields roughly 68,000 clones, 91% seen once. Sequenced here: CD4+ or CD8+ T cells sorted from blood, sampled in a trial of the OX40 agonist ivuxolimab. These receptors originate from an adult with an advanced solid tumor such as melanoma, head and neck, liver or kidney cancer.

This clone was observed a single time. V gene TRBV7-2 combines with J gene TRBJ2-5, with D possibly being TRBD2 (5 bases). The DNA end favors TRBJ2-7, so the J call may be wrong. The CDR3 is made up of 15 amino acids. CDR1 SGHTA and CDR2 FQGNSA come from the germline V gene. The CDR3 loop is CASSLEGATSYEQYF. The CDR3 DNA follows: TGTGCCAGCAGCTTAGAGGGAGCCACCTCCTACGAGCAGTACTTC.

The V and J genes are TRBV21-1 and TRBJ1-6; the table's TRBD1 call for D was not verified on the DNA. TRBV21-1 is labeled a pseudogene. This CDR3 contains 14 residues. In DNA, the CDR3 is TGTGCCAGCAGATACACAGGGGTGGATTCACCCCTCCACTTT. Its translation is CASRYTGVDSPLHF.

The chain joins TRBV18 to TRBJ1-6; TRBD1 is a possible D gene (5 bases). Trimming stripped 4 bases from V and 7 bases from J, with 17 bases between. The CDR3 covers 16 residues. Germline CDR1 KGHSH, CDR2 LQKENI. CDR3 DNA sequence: TGTGCCAGCTCACGAAACCCAGGGTTATCCAATTCACCCCTCCACTTT. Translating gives CASSRNPGLSNSPLHF.

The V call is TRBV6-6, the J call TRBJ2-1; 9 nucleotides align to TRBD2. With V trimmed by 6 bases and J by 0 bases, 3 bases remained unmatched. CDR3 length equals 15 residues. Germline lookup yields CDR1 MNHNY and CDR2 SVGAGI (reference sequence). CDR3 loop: CASSRSGSSYNEQFF. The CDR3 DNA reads TGTGCCAGCAGCCGTAGCGGGAGCTCCTACAATGAGCAGTTCTTC.

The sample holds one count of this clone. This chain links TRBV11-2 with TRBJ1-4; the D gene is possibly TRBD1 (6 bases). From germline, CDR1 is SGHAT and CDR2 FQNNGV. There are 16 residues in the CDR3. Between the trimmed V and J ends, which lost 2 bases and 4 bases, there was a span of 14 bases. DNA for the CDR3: TGTGCCAGCAGCTTAAGGAGGACAGCCCTTAATGAAAAACTGTTTTTT. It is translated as CASSLRRTALNEKLFF.

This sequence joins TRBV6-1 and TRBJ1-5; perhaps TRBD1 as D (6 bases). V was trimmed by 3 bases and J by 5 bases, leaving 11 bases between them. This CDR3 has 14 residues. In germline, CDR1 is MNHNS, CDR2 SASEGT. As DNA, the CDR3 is TGTGCCAGCAGTGACGGACAGCATTATCAGCCCCAGCATTTT. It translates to CASSDGQHYQPQHF.

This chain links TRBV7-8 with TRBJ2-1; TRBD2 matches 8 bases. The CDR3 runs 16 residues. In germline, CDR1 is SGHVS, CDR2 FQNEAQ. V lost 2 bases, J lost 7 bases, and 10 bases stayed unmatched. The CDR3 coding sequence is TGTGCCAGCAGCTTAACCGCCGGGACTAGTTTGAATGAGCAGTTCTTC. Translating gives CASSLTAGTSLNEQFF.

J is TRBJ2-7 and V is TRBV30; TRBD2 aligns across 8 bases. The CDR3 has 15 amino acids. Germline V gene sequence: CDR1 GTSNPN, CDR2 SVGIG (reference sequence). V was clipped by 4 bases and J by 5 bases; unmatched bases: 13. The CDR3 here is CAWTPGIAGPDEQYF. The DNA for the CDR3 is TGTGCCTGGACCCCCGGTATAGCGGGACCAGACGAGCAGTACTTC. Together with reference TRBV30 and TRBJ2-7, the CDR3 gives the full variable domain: SQTIHQWPATLVQPVGSPLSLECTVEGTSNPNLYWYRQAAGRGLQLLFYSVGIGQISSEVPQNLSASRPQDRQFILSSKKLLLSDSGFYLCAWTPGIAGPDEQYFGPGTRLTVT.

The CDR3, as DNA: TGTGCCAGCAGCTTAATTAGCGGGAGGGCCGACTACGAGCAGTACTTC. It yields the protein CASSLISGRADYEQYF. This chain links TRBV7-9 with TRBJ2-7; 11 bases match TRBD2. Trimming took 2 bases from V and 3 from J; bases not matched to a gene: 6. The CDR3 contains 16 residues. CDR1 is SEHNR, CDR2 FQNEAQ, per germline (reference sequence).

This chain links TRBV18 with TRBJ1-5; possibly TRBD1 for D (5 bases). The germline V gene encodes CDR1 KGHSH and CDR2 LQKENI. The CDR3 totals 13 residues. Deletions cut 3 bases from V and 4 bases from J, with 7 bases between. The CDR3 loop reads CASSPEGNQPQHF. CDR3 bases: TGTGCCAGCTCACCGGAGGGGAATCAGCCCCAGCATTTT.

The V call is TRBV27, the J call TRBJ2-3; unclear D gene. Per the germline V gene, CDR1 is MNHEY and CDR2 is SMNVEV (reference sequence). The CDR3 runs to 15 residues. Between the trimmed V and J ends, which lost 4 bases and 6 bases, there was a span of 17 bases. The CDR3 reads CASSSLLWAADTQYF. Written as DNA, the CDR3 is TGTGCCAGCAGTTCCCTCCTTTGGGCGGCTGATACGCAGTATTTT.

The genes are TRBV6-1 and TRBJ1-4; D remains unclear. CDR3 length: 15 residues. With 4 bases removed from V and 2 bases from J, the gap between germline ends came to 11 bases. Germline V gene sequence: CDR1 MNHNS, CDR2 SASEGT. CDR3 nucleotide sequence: TGTGCCAGCAGTGGAGCCTTGGGGACTAATGAAAAACTGTTTTTT. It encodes CASSGALGTNEKLFF.

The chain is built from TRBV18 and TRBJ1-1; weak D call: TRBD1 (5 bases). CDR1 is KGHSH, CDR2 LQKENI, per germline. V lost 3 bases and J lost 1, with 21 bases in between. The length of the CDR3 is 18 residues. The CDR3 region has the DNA TGTGCCAGCTCACCCCTCGGCCTGGGCCTGACAGAGAACACTGAAGCTTTCTTT. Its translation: CASSPLGLGLTENTEAFF.

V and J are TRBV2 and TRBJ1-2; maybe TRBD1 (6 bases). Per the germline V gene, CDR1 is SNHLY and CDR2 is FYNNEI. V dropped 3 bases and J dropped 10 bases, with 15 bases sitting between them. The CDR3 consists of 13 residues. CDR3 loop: CASSERWTAYYTF. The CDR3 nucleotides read TGTGCCAGCAGTGAGAGATGGACAGCCTACTACACCTTC.

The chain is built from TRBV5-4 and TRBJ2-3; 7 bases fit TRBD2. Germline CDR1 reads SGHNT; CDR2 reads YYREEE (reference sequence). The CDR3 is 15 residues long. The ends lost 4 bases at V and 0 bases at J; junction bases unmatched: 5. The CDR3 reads CASSHGRISTDTQYF. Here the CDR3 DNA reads TGTGCCAGCAGCCACGGGAGGATAAGCACAGATACGCAGTATTTT.

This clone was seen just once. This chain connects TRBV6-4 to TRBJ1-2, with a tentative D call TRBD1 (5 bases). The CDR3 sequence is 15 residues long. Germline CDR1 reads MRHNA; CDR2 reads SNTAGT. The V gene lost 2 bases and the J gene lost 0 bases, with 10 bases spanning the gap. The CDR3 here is CASSDGSGTNYGYTF. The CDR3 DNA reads TGTGCCAGCAGTGACGGGTCAGGGACTAACTATGGCTACACCTTC.

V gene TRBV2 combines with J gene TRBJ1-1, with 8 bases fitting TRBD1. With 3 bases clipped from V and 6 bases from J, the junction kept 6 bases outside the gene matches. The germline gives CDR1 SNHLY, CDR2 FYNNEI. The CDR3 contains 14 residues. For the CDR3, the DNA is TGTGCCAGCAGTGAGGACAGGGCATTCTCTGAAGCTTTCTTT. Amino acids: CASSEDRAFSEAFF.

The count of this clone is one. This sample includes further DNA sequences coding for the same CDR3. For the CDR3, the DNA is TGTGCCAGCAGCGTAGGTCCCTCAACTAATGAAAAACTGTTTTTT. It specifies CASSVGPSTNEKLFF. The V call is TRBV9, the J call TRBJ1-4; D is ambiguous. CDR1 is SGDLS and CDR2 is YYNGEE in the germline V gene. This CDR3 has 15 residues. Trimming cost V 0 bases and J 0 bases, with 6 bases left between them.

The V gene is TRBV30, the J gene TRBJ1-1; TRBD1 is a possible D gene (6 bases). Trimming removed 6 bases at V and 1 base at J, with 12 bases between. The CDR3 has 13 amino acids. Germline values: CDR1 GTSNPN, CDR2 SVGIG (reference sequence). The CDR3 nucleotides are TGTGCCTGCCAGACAGGAGGGAACACTGAAGCTTTCTTT. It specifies CACQTGGNTEAFF.

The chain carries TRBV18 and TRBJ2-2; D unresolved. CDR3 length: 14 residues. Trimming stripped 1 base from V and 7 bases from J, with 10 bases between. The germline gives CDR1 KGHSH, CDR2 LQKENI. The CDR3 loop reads CASSPRTESGELFF. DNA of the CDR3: TGTGCCAGCTCACCACGGACGGAGAGCGGGGAGCTGTTTTTT.

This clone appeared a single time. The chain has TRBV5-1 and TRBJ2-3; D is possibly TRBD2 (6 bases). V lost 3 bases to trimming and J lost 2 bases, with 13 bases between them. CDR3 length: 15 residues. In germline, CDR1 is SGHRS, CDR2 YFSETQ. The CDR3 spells CASSSTGTATDTQYF. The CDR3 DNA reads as TGCGCCAGCAGCTCAACCGGGACTGCCACAGATACGCAGTATTTT.

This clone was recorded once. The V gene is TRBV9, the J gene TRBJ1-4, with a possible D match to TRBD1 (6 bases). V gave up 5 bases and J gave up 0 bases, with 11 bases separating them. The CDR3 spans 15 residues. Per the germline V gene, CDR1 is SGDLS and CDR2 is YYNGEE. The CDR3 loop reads CASSETGTTNEKLFF. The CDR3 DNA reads TGTGCCAGCAGTGAGACAGGAACAACTAATGAAAAACTGTTTTTT.

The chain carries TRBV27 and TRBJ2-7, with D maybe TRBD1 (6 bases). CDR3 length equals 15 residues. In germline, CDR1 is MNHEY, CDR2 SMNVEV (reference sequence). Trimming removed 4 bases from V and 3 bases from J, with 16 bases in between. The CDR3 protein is CASSSALAGVYEQYF. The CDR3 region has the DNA TGTGCCAGCAGTTCGGCTTTGGCAGGGGTCTACGAGCAGTACTTC.

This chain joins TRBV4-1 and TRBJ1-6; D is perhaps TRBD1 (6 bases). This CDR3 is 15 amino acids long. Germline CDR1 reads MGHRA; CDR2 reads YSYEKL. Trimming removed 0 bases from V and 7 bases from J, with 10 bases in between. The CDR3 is CASSQDPGVNSPLHF. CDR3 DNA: TGCGCCAGCAGCCAAGATCCAGGGGTCAATTCACCCCTCCACTTT.

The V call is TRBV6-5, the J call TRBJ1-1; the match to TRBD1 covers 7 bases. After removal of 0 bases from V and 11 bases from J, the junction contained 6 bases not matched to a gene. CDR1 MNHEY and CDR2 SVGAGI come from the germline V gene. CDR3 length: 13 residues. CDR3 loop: CASSYSGQGGAFF. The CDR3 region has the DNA TGTGCCAGCAGTTACTCGGGGCAGGGGGGCGCTTTCTTT.

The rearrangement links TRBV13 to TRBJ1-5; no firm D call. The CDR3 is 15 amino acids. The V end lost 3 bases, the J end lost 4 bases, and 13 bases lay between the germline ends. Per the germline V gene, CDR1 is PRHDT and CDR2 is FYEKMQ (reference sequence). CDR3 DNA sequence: TGTGCCAGCAGCTTCGGGTCCTCTCCAAATCAGCCCCAGCATTTT. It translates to CASSFGSSPNQPQHF.

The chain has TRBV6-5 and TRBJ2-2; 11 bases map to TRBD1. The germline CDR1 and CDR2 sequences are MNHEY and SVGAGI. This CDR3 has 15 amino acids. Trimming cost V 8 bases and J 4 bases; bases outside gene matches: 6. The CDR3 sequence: CASFMGQGVTGELFF. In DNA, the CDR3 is TGTGCCAGCTTTATGGGACAGGGGGTCACCGGGGAGCTGTTTTTT.

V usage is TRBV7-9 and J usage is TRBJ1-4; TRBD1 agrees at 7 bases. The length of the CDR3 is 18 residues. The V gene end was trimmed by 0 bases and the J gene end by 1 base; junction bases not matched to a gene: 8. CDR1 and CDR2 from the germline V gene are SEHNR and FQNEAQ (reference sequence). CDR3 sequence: CASSLATGTARTNEKLFF. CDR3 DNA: TGTGCCAGCAGCTTAGCGACCGGGACAGCTAGAACTAATGAAAAACTGTTTTTT.

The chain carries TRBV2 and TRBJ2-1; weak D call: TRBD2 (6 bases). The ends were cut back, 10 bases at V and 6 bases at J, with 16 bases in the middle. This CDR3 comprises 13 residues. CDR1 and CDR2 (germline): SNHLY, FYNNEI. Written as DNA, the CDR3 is TGTGCCATTAGCGGAGGGCCCCCCAATGAGCAGTTCTTC. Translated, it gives CAISGGPPNEQFF.

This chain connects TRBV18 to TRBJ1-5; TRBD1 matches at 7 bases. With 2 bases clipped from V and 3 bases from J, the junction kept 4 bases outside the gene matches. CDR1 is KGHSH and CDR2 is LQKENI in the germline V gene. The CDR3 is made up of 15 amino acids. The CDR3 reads CASSPTDRVNQPQHF. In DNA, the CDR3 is TGTGCCAGCTCACCAACCGACAGGGTCAATCAGCCCCAGCATTTT.

The CDR3 DNA sequence: TGTGCCAGCATCACCCGAAGCTCCAATTCACCCCTCCACTTT. Translated, it gives CASITRSSNSPLHF. The genes are TRBV6-1 and TRBJ1-6, with D unclear. Germline V CDR1 and CDR2: MNHNS, SASEGT. V shed 7 bases and J shed 7 bases, with 14 bases lying between them. The CDR3 consists of 14 residues.

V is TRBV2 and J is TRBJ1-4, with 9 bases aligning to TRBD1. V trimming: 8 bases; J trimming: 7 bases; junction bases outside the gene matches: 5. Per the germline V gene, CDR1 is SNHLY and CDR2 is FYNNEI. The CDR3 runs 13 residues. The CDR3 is CASLGTGFEKLFF. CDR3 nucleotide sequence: TGTGCCAGCTTGGGGACAGGGTTTGAAAAACTGTTTTTT.